The clone carrying this T cell receptor (beta chain) was picked up a small number of times. Antigen: not known. Only in-frame clones appear in the TCRdb table, and some are missing; sequencing was by immunoSEQ multiplex PCR. The sample yields fewer than 65,000 clones, about 74% seen once. Trimming pared 0 bases from V and 8 bases from J, leaving 8 bases between. Germline CDR1 GTSNPN, CDR2 SVGIG (reference sequence). The CDR3 has 12 amino acids. This sample was taken from a study of a mutant IDH1 vaccine in newly diagnosed glioma. Overall study context: Treated patients comprised 62.5% males and approximately 38% females, mean age about 44 years. The earlier regimen, radiotherapy, temozolomide, or both, was most often both. General study findings and limits: Pseudoprogression apparently tracked independently of changes in top peripheral T cell clonotypes.

Time point given: baseline, week 1 (first vaccination visit). Specified treatment: pre-vaccination baseline after standard-of-care therapy. Patients carried new grade 3 or 4 IDH1-mutant astrocytomas lacking nuclear ATRX. The gene calls are TRBV30 and TRBJ1-3; no firm D call. The TCR was taken from a woman in her forties with glioma. The sequencing here drew on PBMCs, taken from a glioma patient treated with radiotherapy, temozolomide or both. The CDR3 region is CAWSVDGDTIYF. CDR3 sequence (DNA): TGTGCCTGGAGTGTCGATGGGGACACCATATATTTT.